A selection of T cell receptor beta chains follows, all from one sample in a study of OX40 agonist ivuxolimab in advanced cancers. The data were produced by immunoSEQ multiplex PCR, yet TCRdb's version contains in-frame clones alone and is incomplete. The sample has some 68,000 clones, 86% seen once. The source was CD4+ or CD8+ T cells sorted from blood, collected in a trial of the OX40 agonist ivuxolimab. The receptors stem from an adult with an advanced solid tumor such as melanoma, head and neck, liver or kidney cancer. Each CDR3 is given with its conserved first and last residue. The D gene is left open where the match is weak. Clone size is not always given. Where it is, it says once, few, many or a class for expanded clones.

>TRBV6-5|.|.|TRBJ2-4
CASSHGQNIQYF
TGTGCCAGCAGTCACGGACAAAACATTCAGTACTTC
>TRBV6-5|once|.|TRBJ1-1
CASSSVMGAGEAFF
TGTGCCAGCAGTTCCGTGATGGGGGCAGGAGAAGCTTTCTTT
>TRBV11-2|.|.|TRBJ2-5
CASSLDGQTQYF
TGTGCCAGCAGCTTAGATGGGCAGACCCAGTACTTC
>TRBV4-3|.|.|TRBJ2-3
CASSAGVVDTQYF
TGCGCCAGCAGCGCCGGGGTGGTAGATACGCAGTATTTT
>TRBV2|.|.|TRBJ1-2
CAPLRERAYGYTF
TGTGCCCCTCTTAGGGAAAGGGCATATGGCTACACCTTC
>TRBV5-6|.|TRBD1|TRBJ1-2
CASGYEGAVNYGYTF
TGTGCCAGCGGCTACGAGGGGGCTGTTAACTATGGCTACACCTTC
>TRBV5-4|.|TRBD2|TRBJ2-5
CASSPSTGREKETQYF
TGTGCCAGCAGCCCTTCAACGGGGCGGGAGAAAGAGACCCAGTACTTC
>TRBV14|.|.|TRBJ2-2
CASSQAFNAGELFF
TGTGCCAGCAGCCAAGCCTTTAATGCCGGGGAGCTGTTTTTT
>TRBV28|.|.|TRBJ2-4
CASSLYGPRGAKNIQYF
TGTGCCAGCAGTTTATACGGACCTCGGGGGGCCAAAAACATTCAGTACTTC
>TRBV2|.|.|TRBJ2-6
CASSPQGPTASGANVLTF
TGTGCCAGTTCCCCACAGGGCCCGACCGCCTCTGGGGCCAACGTCCTGACTTTC
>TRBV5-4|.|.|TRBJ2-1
CASSLRQGGNEQFF
TGTGCCAGCAGCTTGAGGCAGGGAGGCAATGAGCAGTTCTTC
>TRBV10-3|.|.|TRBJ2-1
CAIRASPGEAEQFF
TGTGCCATCAGGGCTTCACCGGGGGAGGCAGAGCAGTTCTTC
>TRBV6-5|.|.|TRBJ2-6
CASSYGTGANVLTF
TGTGCCAGCAGTTACGGGACTGGGGCCAACGTCCTGACTTTC
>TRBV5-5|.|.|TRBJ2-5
CASNLQETQYF
TGTGCCAGCAACCTACAGGAGACCCAGTACTTC
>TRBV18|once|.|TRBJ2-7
CASSPEQGPYEQYF
TGTGCCAGCTCACCTGAACAGGGTCCCTACGAGCAGTACTTC
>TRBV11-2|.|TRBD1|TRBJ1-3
CASSLRQGARGNTIYF
TGTGCCAGCAGCTTACGTCAGGGGGCGCGTGGAAACACCATATATTTT
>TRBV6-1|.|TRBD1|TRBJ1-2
CASSERTGAGYTF
TGTGCCAGCAGTGAAAGGACAGGGGCTGGCTACACCTTC
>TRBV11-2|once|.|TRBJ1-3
CASEKWGGRLSGNTIYF
TGTGCCAGCGAAAAATGGGGCGGACGCCTCTCTGGAAACACCATATATTTT
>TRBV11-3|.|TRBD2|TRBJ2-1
CASGLAGYNEQFF
TGTGCCAGCGGGCTAGCGGGGTACAATGAGCAGTTCTTC
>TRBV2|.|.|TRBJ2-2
CASSAGRPNTGELFF
TGTGCCAGCAGTGCCGGGAGACCGAACACCGGGGAGCTGTTTTTT
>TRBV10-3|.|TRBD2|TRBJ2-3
CAISDRASGRSTDTQYF
TGTGCCATCAGTGATAGGGCTAGCGGACGAAGCACAGATACGCAGTATTTT
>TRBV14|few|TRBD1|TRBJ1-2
CASSPDRGRYGYTF
TGTGCCAGCAGCCCGGACAGGGGTCGCTATGGCTACACCTTC